This TCR beta chain stems from a study of OX40 agonist ivuxolimab in advanced cancers. In the study overall: Ivuxolimab was administered intravenously to patients at 0.01 to 10 mg/kg every 2 weeks. Hepatocellular carcinoma, melanoma, renal cell or head and neck cancer was diagnosed in the dose-escalation patients.

Method: immunoSEQ multiplex PCR; TCRdb's copy keeps in-frame clones and lacks some. The sample yields tens of thousands of clones, around 91% seen once. Study observations and caveats: There were, on average, more expanded clones in CD8+ T cells than in CD4+.

Turning to this clone: Its antigen is still unknown.

Trimming took off 3 bases at V and 6 bases at J, with 15 bases between the two ends. Germline CDR1 reads MGHRA; CDR2 reads YSYEKL. CDR3 size: 15 residues. The clonotype was recovered from an adult with an advanced solid tumor such as melanoma, head and neck, liver or kidney cancer. The sequencing used CD4+ or CD8+ T cells sorted from blood, collected in a trial of the OX40 agonist ivuxolimab. The rearrangement joins TRBV4-1 to TRBJ2-1, with D tentatively TRBD2 (5 bases). The CDR3, as DNA: TGCGCCAGCAGCCAGAGTGGAGGTCCGGGCAATGAGCAGTTCTTC. Translated: CASSQSGGPGNEQFF.